The present T cell receptor (beta chain) was sequenced within a study of blood T cell repertoires in COVID-19. The data were produced by immunoSEQ multiplex PCR, yet TCRdb's version contains in-frame clones alone and is incomplete. The sample carries tens of thousands of clones, about 78% recorded once. This clone appeared a few times. The CDR3 spans 17 residues. The junction had 11 bases not matched to a gene; V was cut back by 0 bases and J by 8 bases. CDR1 and CDR2 (germline): SGHRS, YFSETQ. Specimen: peripheral blood. This sequence joins TRBV5-1 and TRBJ2-3, with TRBD1 matching 11 bases. The clonotype comes from a man in his 70s with active or convalescent COVID-19. DNA for the CDR3: TGCGCCAGCAGCTTGGCTCCCGGGACAGGGGGAGAAGGTACGCAGTATTTT. Protein product: CASSLAPGTGGEGTQYF. The full variable domain, in which reference TRBV5-1 and TRBJ2-3 provide the parts outside the CDR3, is KAGVTQTPRYLIKTRGQQVTLSCSPISGHRSVSWYQQTPGQGLQFLFEYFSETQRNKGNFPGRFSGRQFSNSRSEMNVSTLELGDSALYLCASSLAPGTGGEGTQYFGPGTRLTVL.